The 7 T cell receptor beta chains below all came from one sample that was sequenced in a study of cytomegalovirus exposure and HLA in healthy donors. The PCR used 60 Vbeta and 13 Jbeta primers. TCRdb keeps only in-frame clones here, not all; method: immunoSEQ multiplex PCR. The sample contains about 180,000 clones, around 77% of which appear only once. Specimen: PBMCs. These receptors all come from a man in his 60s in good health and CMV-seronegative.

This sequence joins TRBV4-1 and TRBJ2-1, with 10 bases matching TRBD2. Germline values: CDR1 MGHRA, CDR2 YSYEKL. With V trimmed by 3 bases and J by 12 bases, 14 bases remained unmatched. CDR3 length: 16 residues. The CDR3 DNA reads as TGCGCCAGCAGCCATACGCCAGCGGGGGGGATTTTAACGCAGTTCTTC. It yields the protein CASSHTPAGGILTQFF.

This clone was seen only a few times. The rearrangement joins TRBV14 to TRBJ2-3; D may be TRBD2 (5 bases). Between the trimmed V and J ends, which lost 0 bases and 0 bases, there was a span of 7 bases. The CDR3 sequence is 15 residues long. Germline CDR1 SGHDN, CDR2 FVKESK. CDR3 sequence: CASSQESGSTDTQYF. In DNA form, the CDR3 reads TGTGCCAGCAGCCAAGAGAGCGGTAGCACAGATACGCAGTATTTT.

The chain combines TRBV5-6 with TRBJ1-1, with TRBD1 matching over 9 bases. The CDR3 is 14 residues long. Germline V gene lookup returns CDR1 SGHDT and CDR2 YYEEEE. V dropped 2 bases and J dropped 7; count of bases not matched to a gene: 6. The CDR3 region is CASSLGQGLGEAFF. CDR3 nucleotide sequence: TGTGCCAGCAGCTTAGGACAGGGGTTGGGTGAAGCTTTCTTT.

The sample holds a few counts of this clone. The CDR3 loop reads CASSPADSGNTIYF. DNA of the CDR3: TGTGCCAGCTCACCGGCTGACTCTGGAAACACCATATATTTT. The gene calls are TRBV18 and TRBJ1-3; D not resolved. The CDR3 runs to 14 residues. The germline V and J ends were trimmed by 3 bases and 0 bases, with 6 bases remaining between them. Germline V gene lookup returns CDR1 KGHSH and CDR2 LQKENI.

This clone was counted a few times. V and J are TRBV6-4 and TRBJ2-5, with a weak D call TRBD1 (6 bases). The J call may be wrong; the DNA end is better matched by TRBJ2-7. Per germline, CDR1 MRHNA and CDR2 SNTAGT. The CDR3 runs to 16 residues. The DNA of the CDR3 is TGTGCCAGCAGTGACCCCAGGCAGGGGTCGAGCTACGAGCAGTACTTC. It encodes CASSDPRQGSSYEQYF.

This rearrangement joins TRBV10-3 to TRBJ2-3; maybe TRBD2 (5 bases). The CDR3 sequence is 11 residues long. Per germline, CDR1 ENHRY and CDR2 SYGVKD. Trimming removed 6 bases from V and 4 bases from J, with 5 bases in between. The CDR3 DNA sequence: TGTGCCATCAGAGCGGCAGATACGCAGTATTTT. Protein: CAIRAADTQYF.

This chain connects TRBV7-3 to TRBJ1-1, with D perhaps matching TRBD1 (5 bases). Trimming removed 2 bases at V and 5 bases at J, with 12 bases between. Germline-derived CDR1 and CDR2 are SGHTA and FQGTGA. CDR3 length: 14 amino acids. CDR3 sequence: CASSLWGGGTEAFF. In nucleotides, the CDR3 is TGTGCCAGCAGCTTATGGGGCGGTGGGACTGAAGCTTTCTTT.